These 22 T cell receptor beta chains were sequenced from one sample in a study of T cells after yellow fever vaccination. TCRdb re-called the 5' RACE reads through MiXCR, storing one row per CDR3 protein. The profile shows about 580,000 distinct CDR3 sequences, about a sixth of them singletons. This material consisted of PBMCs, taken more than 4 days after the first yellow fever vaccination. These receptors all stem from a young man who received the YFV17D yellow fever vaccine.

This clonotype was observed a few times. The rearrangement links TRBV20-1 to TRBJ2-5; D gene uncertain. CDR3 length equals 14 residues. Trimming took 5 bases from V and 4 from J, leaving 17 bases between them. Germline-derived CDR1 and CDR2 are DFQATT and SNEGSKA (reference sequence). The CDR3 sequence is CSAPSRRLRETQYF. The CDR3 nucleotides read TGCAGTGCTCCCTCGAGGCGGTTAAGAGAGACCCAGTACTTC.

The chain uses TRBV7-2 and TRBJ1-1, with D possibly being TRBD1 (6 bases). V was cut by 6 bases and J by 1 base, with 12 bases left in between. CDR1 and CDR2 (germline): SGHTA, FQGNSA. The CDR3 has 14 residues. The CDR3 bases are TGTGCCAGCAGTCCCACCAGGGGGAACACTGAAGCTTTCTTT. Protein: CASSPTRGNTEAFF.

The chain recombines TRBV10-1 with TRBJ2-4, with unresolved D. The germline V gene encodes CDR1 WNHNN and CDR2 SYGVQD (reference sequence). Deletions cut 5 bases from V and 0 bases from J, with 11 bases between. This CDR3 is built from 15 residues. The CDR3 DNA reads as TGCGCCAGCAGTCCTACACGTTTAGCCAAAAACATTCAGTACTTC. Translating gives CASSPTRLAKNIQYF.

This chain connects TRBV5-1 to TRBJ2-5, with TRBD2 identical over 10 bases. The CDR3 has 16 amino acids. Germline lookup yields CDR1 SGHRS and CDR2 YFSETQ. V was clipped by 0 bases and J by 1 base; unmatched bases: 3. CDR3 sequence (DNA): TGCGCCAGCAGCTTGGCTAGCGGGGGCCTCCAAGAGACCCAGTACTTC. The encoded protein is CASSLASGGLQETQYF.

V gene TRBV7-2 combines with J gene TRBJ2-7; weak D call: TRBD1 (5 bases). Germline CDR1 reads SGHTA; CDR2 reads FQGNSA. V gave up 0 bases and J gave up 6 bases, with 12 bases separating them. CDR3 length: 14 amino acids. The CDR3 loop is CASSLAVGAGEQYV. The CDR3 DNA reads TGTGCCAGCAGCTTAGCGGTAGGGGCTGGCGAGCAGTACGTC.

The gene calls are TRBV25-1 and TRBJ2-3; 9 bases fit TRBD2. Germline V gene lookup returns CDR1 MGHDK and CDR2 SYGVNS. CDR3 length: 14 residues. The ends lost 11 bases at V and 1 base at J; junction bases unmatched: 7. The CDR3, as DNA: TGTGCCTCCCGCGGGGGGGGGGGCACAGATACGCAGTATTTT. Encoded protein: CASRGGGGTDTQYF.

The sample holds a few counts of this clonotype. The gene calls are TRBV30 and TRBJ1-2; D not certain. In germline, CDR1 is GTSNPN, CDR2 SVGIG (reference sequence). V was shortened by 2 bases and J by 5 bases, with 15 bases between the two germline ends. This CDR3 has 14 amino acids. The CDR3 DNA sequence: TGTGCCTGGAGTACCCGGTGGCAAGTATATGGCTACACCTTC. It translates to CAWSTRWQVYGYTF.

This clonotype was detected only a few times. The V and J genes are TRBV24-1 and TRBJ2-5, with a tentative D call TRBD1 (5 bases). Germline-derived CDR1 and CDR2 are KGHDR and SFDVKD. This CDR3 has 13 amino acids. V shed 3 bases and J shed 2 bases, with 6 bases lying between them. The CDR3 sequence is CATSDGAQETQYF. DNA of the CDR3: TGTGCCACCAGTGATGGGGCTCAAGAGACCCAGTACTTC.

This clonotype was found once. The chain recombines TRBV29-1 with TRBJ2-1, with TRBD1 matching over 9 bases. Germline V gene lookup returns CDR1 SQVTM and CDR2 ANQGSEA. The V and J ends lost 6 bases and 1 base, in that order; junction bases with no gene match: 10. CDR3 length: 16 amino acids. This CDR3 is CSVGTGTGKSYNEQFF. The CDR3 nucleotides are TGCAGCGTCGGTACCGGGACAGGGAAATCCTACAATGAGCAGTTCTTC.

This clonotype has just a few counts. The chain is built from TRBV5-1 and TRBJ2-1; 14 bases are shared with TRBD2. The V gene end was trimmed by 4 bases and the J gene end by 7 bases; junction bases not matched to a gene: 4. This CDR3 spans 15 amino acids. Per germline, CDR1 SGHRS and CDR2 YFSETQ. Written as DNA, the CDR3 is TGCGCCAGCAGCGAGGGACTAGCGGGGGTTAATGAGCAGTTCTTC. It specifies CASSEGLAGVNEQFF.

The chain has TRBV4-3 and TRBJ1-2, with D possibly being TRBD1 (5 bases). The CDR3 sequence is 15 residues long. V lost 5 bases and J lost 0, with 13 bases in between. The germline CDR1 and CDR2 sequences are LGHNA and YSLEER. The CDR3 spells CASSSGTEANYGYTF. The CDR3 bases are TGCGCCAGCAGCTCCGGGACGGAAGCTAACTATGGCTACACCTTC.

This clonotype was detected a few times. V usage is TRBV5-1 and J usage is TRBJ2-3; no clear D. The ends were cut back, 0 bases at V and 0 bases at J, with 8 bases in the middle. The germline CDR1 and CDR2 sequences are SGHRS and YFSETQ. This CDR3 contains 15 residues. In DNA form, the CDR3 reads TGCGCCAGCAGCTTGGGGTCCACTAGCACAGATACGCAGTATTTT. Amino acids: CASSLGSTSTDTQYF.

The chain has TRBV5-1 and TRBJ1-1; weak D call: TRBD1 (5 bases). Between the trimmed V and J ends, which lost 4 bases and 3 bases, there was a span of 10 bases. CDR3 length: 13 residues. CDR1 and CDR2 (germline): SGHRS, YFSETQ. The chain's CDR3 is CASSPGRHTEAFF. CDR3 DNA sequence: TGCGCCAGCAGCCCGGGACGGCACACTGAAGCTTTCTTT.

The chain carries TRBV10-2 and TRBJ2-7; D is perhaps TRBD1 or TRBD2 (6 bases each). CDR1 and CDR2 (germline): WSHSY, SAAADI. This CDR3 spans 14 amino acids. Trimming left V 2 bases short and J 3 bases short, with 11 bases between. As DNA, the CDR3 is TGCGCCAGCAGTGAGAAGGGGGGCCTCTACGAGCAGTACTTC. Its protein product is CASSEKGGLYEQYF.

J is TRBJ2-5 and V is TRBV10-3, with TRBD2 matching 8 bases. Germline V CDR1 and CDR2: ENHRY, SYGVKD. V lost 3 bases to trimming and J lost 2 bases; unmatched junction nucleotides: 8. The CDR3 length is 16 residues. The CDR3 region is CAISEKTSVDQETQYF. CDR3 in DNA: TGTGCCATCAGTGAAAAGACTAGCGTAGATCAAGAGACCCAGTACTTC.

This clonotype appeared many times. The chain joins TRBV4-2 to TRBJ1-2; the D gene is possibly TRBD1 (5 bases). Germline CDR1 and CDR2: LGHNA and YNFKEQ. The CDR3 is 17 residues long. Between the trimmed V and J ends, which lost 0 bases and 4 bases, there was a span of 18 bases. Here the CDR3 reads CASSQEVSGAPGYGYTF. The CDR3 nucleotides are TGTGCCAGCAGCCAAGAAGTAAGCGGGGCCCCTGGCTATGGCTACACCTTC.

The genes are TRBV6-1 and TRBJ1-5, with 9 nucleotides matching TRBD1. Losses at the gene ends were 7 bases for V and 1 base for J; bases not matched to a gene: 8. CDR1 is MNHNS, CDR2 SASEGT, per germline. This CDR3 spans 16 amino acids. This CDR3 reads CASILLQGASNQPQHF. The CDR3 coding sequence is TGTGCCAGCATCCTCCTACAGGGGGCAAGCAATCAGCCCCAGCATTTT.

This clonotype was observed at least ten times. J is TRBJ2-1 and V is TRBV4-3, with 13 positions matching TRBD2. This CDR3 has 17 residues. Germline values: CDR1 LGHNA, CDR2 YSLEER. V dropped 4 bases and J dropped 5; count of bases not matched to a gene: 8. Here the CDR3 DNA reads TGCGCCAGCAGCCGCATGACTAGCGGGGGGACACACAATGAGCAGTTCTTC. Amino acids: CASSRMTSGGTHNEQFF.

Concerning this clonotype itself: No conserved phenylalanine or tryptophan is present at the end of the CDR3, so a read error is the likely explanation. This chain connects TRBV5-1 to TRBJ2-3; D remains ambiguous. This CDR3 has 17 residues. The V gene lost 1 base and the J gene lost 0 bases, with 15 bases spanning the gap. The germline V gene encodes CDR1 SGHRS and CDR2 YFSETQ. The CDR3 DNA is TGCGCCAGCAGCTTGCTTCTTGGGCAATCTAGCACAGATACGCAGTATTCT. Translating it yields CASSLLLGQSSTDTQYS.

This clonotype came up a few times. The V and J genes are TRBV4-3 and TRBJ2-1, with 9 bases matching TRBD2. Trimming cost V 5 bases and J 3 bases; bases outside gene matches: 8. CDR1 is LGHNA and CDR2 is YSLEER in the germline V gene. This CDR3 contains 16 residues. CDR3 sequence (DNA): TGCGCCAGCAGCACTCCGGCGGGGGGGCTCTACAATGAGCAGTTCTTC. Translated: CASSTPAGGLYNEQFF.

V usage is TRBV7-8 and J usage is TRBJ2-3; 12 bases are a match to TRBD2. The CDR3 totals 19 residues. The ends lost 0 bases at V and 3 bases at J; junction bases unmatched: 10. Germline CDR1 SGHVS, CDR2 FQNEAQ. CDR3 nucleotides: TGTGCCAGCAGCTTAGCGCCTGGGCCTAGCGGGGGGGCGACAGATACGCAGTATTTT. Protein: CASSLAPGPSGGATDTQYF. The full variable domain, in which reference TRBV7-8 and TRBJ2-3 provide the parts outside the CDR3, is GAGVSQSPRYKVAKRGQDVALRCDPISGHVSLFWYQQALGQGPEFLTYFQNEAQLDKSGLPSDRFFAERPEGSVSTLKIQRTQQEDSAVYLCASSLAPGPSGGATDTQYFGPGTRLTVL.

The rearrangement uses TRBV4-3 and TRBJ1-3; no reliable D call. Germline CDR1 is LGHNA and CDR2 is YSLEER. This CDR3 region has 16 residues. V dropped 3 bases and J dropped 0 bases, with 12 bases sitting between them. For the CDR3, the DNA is TGCGCCAGCAGCCAGTCAGCCTCCCTCTCTGGAAACACCATATATTTT. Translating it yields CASSQSASLSGNTIYF.